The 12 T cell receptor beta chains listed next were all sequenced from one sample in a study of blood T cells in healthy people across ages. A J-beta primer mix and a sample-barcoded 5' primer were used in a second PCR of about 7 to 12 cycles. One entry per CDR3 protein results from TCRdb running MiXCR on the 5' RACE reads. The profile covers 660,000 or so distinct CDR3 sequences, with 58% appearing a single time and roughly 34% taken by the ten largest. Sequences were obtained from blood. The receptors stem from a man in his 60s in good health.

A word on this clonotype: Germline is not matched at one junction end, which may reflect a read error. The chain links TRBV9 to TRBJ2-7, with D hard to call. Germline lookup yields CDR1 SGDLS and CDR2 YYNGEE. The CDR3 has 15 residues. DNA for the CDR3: TGTACCAGCAGCGTAGATGGCGGTAGCTCCTACGAGCAGTACTTC. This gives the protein CTSSVDGGSSYEQYF.

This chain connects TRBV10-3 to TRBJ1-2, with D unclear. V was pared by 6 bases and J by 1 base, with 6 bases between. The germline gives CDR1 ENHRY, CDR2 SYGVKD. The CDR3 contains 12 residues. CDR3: CAIRQLNYGYTF. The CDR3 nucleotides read TGTGCCATCAGGCAGCTTAACTATGGCTACACCTTC.

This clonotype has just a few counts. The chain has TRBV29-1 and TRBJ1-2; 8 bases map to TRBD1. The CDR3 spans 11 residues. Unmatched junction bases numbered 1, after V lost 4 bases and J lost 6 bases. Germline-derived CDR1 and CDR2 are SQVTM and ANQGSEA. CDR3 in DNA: TGCAGCGTTGGGGACAGGAATGGCTACACCTTC. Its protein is CSVGDRNGYTF.

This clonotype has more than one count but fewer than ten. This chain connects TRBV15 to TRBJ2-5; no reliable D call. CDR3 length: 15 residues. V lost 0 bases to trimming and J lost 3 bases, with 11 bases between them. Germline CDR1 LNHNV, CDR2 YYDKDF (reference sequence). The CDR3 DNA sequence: TGTGCCACCAGCAGAGACGGGCGTGGGGAAGAGACCCAGTACTTC. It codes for CATSRDGRGEETQYF.

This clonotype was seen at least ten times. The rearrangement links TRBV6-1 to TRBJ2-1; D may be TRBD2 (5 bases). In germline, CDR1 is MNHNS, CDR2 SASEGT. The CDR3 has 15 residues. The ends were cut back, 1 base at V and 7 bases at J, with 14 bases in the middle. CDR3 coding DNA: TGTGCCAGCAGTGAAGGGGTGGGAGCCTCTAATGAGCAGTTCTTC. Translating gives CASSEGVGASNEQFF.

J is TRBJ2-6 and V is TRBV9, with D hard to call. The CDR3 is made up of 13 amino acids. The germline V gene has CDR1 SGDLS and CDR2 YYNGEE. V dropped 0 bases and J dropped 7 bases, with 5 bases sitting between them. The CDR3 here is CASSVGAANVLTF. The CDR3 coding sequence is TGTGCCAGCAGCGTAGGGGCAGCCAACGTCCTGACTTTC.

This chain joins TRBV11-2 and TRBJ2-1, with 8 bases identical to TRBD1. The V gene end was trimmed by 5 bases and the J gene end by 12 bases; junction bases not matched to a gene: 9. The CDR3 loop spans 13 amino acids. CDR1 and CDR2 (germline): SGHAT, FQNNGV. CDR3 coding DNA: TGTGCCAGCAGCCCAGACCGGGACAGGCCGCAGTTCTTC. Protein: CASSPDRDRPQFF.

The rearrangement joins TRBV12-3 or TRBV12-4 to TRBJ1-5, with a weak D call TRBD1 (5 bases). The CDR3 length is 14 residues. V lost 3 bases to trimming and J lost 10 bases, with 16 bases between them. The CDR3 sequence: CASSFQGDYPPQHF. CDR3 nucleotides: TGTGCCAGCAGTTTTCAGGGTGATTACCCTCCCCAGCATTTT.

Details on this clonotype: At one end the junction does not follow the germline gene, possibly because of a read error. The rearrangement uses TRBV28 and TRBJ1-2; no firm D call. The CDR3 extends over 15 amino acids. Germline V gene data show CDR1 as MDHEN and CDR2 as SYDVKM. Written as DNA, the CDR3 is TGTGTCAGCAGCCTGGGATCCTACAACCCTATGGGCTACACCTTC. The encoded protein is CVSSLGSYNPMGYTF.

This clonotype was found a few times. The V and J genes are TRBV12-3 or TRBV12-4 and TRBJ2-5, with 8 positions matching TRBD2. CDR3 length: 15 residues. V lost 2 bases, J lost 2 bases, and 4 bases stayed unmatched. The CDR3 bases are TGTGCCAGCAGTTTATGGCGGGGGGCACAAGAGACCCAGTACTTC. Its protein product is CASSLWRGAQETQYF.

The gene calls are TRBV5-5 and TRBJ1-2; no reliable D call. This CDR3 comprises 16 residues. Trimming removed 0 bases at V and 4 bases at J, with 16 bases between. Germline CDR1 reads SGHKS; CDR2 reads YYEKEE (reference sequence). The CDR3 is CASSLESGRHSYGYTF. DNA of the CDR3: TGTGCCAGCAGCTTGGAGTCGGGGAGACACTCCTATGGCTACACCTTC.

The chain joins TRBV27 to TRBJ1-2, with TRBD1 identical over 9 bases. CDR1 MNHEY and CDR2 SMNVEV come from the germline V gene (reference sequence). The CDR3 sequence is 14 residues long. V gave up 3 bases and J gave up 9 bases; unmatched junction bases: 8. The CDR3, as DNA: TGTGCCAGCAGTTTTTCGGGACAGGGTTATAGCTACACCTTC. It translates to CASSFSGQGYSYTF.